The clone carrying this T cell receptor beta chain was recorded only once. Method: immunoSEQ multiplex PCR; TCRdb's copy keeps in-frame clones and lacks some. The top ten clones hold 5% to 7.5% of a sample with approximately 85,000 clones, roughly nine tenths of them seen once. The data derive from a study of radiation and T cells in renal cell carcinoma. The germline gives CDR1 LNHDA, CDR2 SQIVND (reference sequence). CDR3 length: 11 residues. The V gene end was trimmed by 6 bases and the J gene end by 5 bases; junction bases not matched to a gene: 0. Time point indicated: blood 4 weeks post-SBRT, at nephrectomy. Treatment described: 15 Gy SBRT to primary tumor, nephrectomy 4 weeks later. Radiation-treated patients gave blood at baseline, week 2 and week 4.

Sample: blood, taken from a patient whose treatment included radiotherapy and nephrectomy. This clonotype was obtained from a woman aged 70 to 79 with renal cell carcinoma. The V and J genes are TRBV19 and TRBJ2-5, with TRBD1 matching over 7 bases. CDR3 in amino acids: CASRDRETQYF. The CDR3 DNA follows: TGTGCCAGTAGGGACAGGGAGACCCAGTACTTC.